Each of the 2 T cell receptor beta chains below was sequenced from the same sample in a study of vaccination and CD4 T cells after COVID-19. The antigens for these receptors are not known. An Oncomine TCR Beta short-read assay was used to sequence the DNA from cultured CD4+ T cells. TCRdb fed the PCR reads into MiXCR, producing one record per CDR3 protein. This sample has under 15,000 distinct CDR3 sequences, with about 31% found just once. Treatment of the sample: roughly 10-day PBMC culture with coronavirus spike peptide pools or control peptides (ViraFEST assay). The material was CD4+ T cells from blood, cultured in vitro, obtained after SARS-CoV-2 vaccination. These receptor sequences come from a human donor who had recovered from COVID-19.

This chain links TRBV6-1 with TRBJ1-6, with TRBD1 matching over 8 bases. Germline CDR1 MNHNS, CDR2 SASEGT. The CDR3 has 15 residues. The V segment lost 6 bases and the J segment 8 bases; nucleotides outside the gene matches: 9. CDR3 protein: CASRETGTGDSPLHF. The CDR3 nucleotides are TGTGCCAGCAGAGAAACCGGGACAGGAGATTCACCCCTCCACTTT.

This clonotype was seen only a few times. CDR3 coding DNA: TGTGCCAGCAGCACAACCTCCGTTAGCACAGATACGCAGTATTTT. It translates to CASSTTSVSTDTQYF. The chain is built from TRBV7-2 and TRBJ2-3, with D unresolved. This CDR3 has 15 residues. V gave up 5 bases and J gave up 0 bases, with 12 bases separating them. CDR1 is SGHTA, CDR2 FQGNSA, per germline.